The sequence of this TCR beta chain was determined in a study of shared T cell receptors in the human thymus. With 4 bases removed from V and 1 base from J, the gap between germline ends came to 19 bases. Per the germline V gene, CDR1 is MGHRA and CDR2 is YSYEKL. The CDR3 contains 17 residues. The protocol was immunoSEQ multiplex PCR, while the TCRdb copy is restricted to in-frame clones and leaves out a portion. The sample carries over 350,000 clones, 85% to 95% recorded once. This TCR came from a human donor. This chain joins TRBV4-1 and TRBJ2-5; D perhaps matches TRBD2 (6 bases). Sequenced input: thymocytes. The CDR3 nucleotides read TGCGCCAGCAGCCTCGGGGCCGAAGGGGACTTCCAAGAGACCCAGTACTTC. It encodes CASSLGAEGDFQETQYF.